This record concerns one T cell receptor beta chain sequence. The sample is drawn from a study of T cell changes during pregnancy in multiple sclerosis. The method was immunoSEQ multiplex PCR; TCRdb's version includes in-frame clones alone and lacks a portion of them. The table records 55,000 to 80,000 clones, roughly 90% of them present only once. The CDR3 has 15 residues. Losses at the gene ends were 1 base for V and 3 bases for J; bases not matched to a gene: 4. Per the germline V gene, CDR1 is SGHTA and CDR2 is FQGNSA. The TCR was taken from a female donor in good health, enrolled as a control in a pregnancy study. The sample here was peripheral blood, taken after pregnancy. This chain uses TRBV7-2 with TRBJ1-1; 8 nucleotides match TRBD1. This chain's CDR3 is CASSLVARGHTEAFF. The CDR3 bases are TGTGCCAGCAGCTTAGTAGCCAGGGGGCACACTGAAGCTTTCTTT.